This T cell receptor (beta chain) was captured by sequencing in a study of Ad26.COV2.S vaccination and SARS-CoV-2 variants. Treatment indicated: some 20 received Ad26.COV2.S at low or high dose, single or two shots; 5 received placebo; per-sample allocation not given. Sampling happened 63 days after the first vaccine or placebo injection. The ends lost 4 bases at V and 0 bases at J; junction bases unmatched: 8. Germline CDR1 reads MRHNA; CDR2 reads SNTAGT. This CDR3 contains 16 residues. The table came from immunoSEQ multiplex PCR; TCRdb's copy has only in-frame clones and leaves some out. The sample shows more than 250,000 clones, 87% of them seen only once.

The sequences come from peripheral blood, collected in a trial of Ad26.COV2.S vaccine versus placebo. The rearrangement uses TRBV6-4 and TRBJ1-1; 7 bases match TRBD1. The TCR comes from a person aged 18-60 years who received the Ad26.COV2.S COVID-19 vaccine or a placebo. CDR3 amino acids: CASSVMPGQMNTEAFF. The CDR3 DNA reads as TGTGCCAGCAGTGTCATGCCGGGACAGATGAACACTGAAGCTTTCTTT.